This TCR beta chain was sequenced during a study of blood T cell repertoires in COVID-19. TCRdb's table, derived via immunoSEQ multiplex PCR, lists solely in-frame clones and lacks some. The profile shows about 170,000 clones, approximately 84% of them singletons. Germline assignment: CDR1 SGHTA and CDR2 FQGNSA. The length of the CDR3 is 15 residues. V was clipped by 3 bases and J by 4 bases; unmatched bases: 5. V and J are TRBV7-2 and TRBJ1-3; 8 nucleotides agree with TRBD1. The receptor was isolated from a woman of 80 years or more with acute or convalescent COVID-19. The sequenced sample consisted of peripheral blood. The CDR3 DNA follows: TGTGCCAGCAGCTTGGCCGGACAGGGAGGAAACACCATATATTTT. The encoded protein is CASSLAGQGGNTIYF.